Presented here are 17 T cell receptor beta chains from one specimen sequenced in a study of graft-versus-host responses after intestinal transplantation. TCRdb's table, derived via immunoSEQ multiplex PCR, lists solely in-frame clones and lacks some. The table lists under 85,000 clones, less than 95% of them singletons. These receptors have no identified antigens. The source material was unstimulated CD8+ T cells sorted from spleen or lymph node cells, sampled before intestinal transplant. The receptors were sampled from a human donor who received an intestinal transplant.

The V gene is TRBV27, the J gene TRBJ2-1; TRBD2 agrees at 7 bases. The CDR3 runs 15 residues. Germline V gene data show CDR1 as MNHEY and CDR2 as SMNVEV (reference sequence). J lost 0 bases, V lost 4 bases, and 3 bases had no gene match. The CDR3 nucleotides read TGTGCCAGCAGTTCTAGGGAGGGCTCCTACAATGAGCAGTTCTTC. This encodes CASSSREGSYNEQFF.

V usage is TRBV9 and J usage is TRBJ1-4, with TRBD1 identical over 9 bases. This CDR3 spans 16 amino acids. After removal of 6 bases from V and 6 bases from J, the junction contained 12 bases not matched to a gene. CDR1 and CDR2 from the germline V gene are SGDLS and YYNGEE. CDR3: CASTTGQGYEDEKLFF. The CDR3, as DNA: TGTGCCAGCACCACGGGACAGGGTTATGAGGATGAAAAACTGTTTTTT.

The chain is built from TRBV7-6 and TRBJ1-1; the D gene is possibly TRBD1 (5 bases). V was shortened by 4 bases and J by 1 base, with 7 bases between the two germline ends. Germline V gene data show CDR1 as SGHVS and CDR2 as FNYEAQ. The CDR3 has 13 amino acids. Here the CDR3 reads CASSSQGNTEAFF. CDR3 sequence (DNA): TGTGCCAGCAGCTCCCAGGGGAACACTGAAGCTTTCTTT.

This chain links TRBV5-1 with TRBJ1-2, with D possibly being TRBD1 (5 bases). In germline, CDR1 is SGHRS, CDR2 YFSETQ. Trimming shortened V by 0 bases and J by 3 bases, and 9 bases separated the two germline ends. The CDR3 covers 14 residues. The CDR3 nucleotides read TGCGCCAGCAGCTTGGGGCAGGGCTACTATGGCTACACCTTC. Amino acid sequence: CASSLGQGYYGYTF. The complete variable domain, with remaining parts taken from reference TRBV5-1 and TRBJ1-2, reads KAGVTQTPRYLIKTRGQQVTLSCSPISGHRSVSWYQQTPGQGLQFLFEYFSETQRNKGNFPGRFSGRQFSNSRSEMNVSTLELGDSALYLCASSLGQGYYGYTFGSGTRLTVV.

The rearrangement links TRBV9 to TRBJ2-1, with a tentative D call TRBD2 (5 bases). Germline V lookup: CDR1 SGDLS, CDR2 YYNGEE. Trimming shortened V by 3 bases and J by 0 bases, and 10 bases separated the two germline ends. This CDR3 contains 15 residues. The CDR3 DNA reads as TGTGCCAGCAGCGAAGCGGTTAGCTCCTACAATGAGCAGTTCTTC. Translating gives CASSEAVSSYNEQFF. Full variable domain (missing parts from reference TRBV9 and TRBJ2-1): DSGVTQTPKHLITATGQRVTLRCSPRSGDLSVYWYQQSLDQGLQFLIQYYNGEERAKGNILERFSAQQFPDLHSELNLSSLELGDSALYFCASSEAVSSYNEQFFGPGTRLTVL.

The genes are TRBV19 and TRBJ2-3, with no clear D. Per the germline V gene, CDR1 is LNHDA and CDR2 is SQIVND (reference sequence). The CDR3 length is 13 residues. Trimming pared 4 bases from V and 1 base from J, leaving 6 bases between. CDR3 nucleotide sequence: TGTGCCAGTAGTAAACGGGGCACAGATACGCAGTATTTT. The encoded protein is CASSKRGTDTQYF.

This chain joins TRBV11-2 and TRBJ1-5, with D perhaps TRBD1 (5 bases). The germline V gene encodes CDR1 SGHAT and CDR2 FQNNGV. Trimming took off 2 bases at V and 7 bases at J, with 12 bases between the two ends. CDR3 size: 14 residues. The CDR3 is CASSLIGNRQPQHF. The CDR3 DNA sequence: TGTGCCAGCAGCTTAATCGGAAACAGGCAGCCCCAGCATTTT.

The rearrangement joins TRBV25-1 to TRBJ1-2; D gene uncertain. CDR1 is MGHDK, CDR2 SYGVNS, per germline. This CDR3 has 13 amino acids. V lost 2 bases to trimming and J lost 8 bases, with 12 bases between them. In nucleotides, the CDR3 is TGTGCCAGCAGTGAAGGTCACCCGGAGGGCTACACCTTC. It codes for CASSEGHPEGYTF.

This chain joins TRBV5-4 and TRBJ2-3; a weak D match, TRBD2 (6 bases). The V end was cut by 6 bases, the J end by 9 bases, with 14 bases between. Germline V gives CDR1 SGHNT, CDR2 YYREEE (reference sequence). This CDR3 has 12 residues. The CDR3 is CASIALGRTQYF. Written as DNA, the CDR3 is TGTGCCAGCATCGCCCTAGGGAGGACGCAGTATTTT. Drawing the rest from reference TRBV5-4 and TRBJ2-3, the complete variable domain is ETGVTQSPTHLIKTRGQQVTLRCSSQSGHNTVSWYQQALGQGPQFIFQYYREEENGRGNFPPRFSGLQFPNYSSELNVNALELDDSALYLCASIALGRTQYFGPGTRLTVL.

The chain couples TRBV2 to TRBJ2-7; tentatively, D is TRBD1 (6 bases). Trimming removed 10 bases from V and 2 bases from J, with 18 bases in between. CDR3 size: 14 residues. In germline, CDR1 is SNHLY, CDR2 FYNNEI. The CDR3 region is CANRDDLGAYEQYF. The DNA of the CDR3 is TGTGCCAACAGGGATGATTTGGGCGCCTACGAGCAGTACTTC.

This clone was seen only once. In nucleotides, the CDR3 is TGTGCCAGCAGCTTGTGGGACAGGGGGGCCGAGCAGTACTTC. Amino acids: CASSLWDRGAEQYF. The rearrangement uses TRBV7-2 and TRBJ2-7; TRBD1 matches at 11 bases. J lost 6 bases, V lost 3 bases, and 4 bases had no gene match. Germline loops: CDR1 SGHTA, CDR2 FQGNSA. The CDR3 is 14 residues long.

The table lists this clone with a count of one. The chain has TRBV7-9 and TRBJ1-4; TRBD1 matches 7 bases. Germline V gene data show CDR1 as SEHNR and CDR2 as FQNEAQ (reference sequence). The CDR3 is 13 amino acids. The trim removed 4 bases at V and 7 bases at J, leaving 3 bases unmatched. CDR3 protein: CASSSGTVEKLFF. The DNA of the CDR3 is TGTGCCAGCAGCTCCGGGACAGTTGAAAAACTGTTTTTT.

The chain couples TRBV7-6 to TRBJ2-3; D may be TRBD1 (5 bases). Looked up from germline, CDR1 is SGHVS and CDR2 is FNYEAQ. Trimming pared 5 bases from V and 4 bases from J, leaving 16 bases between. The CDR3 has 15 residues. CDR3 bases: TGTGCCAGCAGCGATGGGGCGCTCCTCGCAGATACGCAGTATTTT. The encoded protein is CASSDGALLADTQYF.

This clone was detected only once. This rearrangement joins TRBV19 to TRBJ2-7; TRBD2 matches 9 bases. Germline V gives CDR1 LNHDA, CDR2 SQIVND (reference sequence). The CDR3 loop spans 15 amino acids. V gave up 3 bases and J gave up 3 bases; unmatched junction bases: 6. The CDR3 region is CASSMVPSGVYEQYF. As DNA, the CDR3 is TGTGCCAGTAGTATGGTGCCTAGCGGGGTCTACGAGCAGTACTTC.

This rearrangement joins TRBV27 to TRBJ1-2; possible D gene TRBD1, 5 bases. V lost 10 bases, J lost 4 bases, and 22 bases lay in between. This CDR3 is built from 15 residues. CDR1 is MNHEY and CDR2 is SMNVEV in the germline V gene (reference sequence). Written as DNA, the CDR3 is TGTGCCACCTCCCTTGATGATCCAGGGATCTATGGCTACACCTTC. It translates to CATSLDDPGIYGYTF.

The V and J genes are TRBV29-1 and TRBJ2-1, with 8 bases identical to TRBD2. CDR1 SQVTM and CDR2 ANQGSEA come from the germline V gene. CDR3 length equals 14 residues. Trimming at V came to 1 base and at J to 9 bases, leaving 8 bases not matched to a gene. The CDR3 protein is CSVEVAGSGGEQFF. Here the CDR3 DNA reads TGCAGCGTTGAAGTAGCGGGGAGCGGCGGTGAGCAGTTCTTC.

The chain joins TRBV6-5 to TRBJ2-3; 7 bases are a match to TRBD2. V lost 2 bases, J lost 1 base, and 3 bases stayed unmatched. From germline, CDR1 is MNHEY and CDR2 SVGAGI. This CDR3 region has 15 residues. CDR3 DNA: TGTGCCAGCAGTTACGCTCTAGCGGGCACAGATACGCAGTATTTT. It specifies CASSYALAGTDTQYF.